This T cell receptor (beta chain) was recorded in a study of shared clonotypes between healthy human individuals. The overall study: Each donor had three CD4 naive, three CD4 memory, two CD8 naive and one CD8 memory plate.

Method: immunoSEQ multiplex PCR; TCRdb's copy keeps in-frame clones and lacks some. Of roughly 2 million clones listed, under 97% are singletons. From germline, CDR1 is KGHSH and CDR2 LQKENI. This CDR3 has 15 amino acids. Germline trimming cut 3 bases from V and 2 bases from J; bases unmatched to any gene: 4. The chain recombines TRBV18 with TRBJ2-3; TRBD1 aligns across 8 bases. The receptor comes from a young man in good health. The sequenced material came from naive CD4+ T cells sorted from blood. Subset defined: CD45RA+ positively selected. The CDR3, as DNA: TGTGCCAGCTCACCCGGGACAGGCGACACAGATACGCAGTATTTT. It codes for CASSPGTGDTDTQYF.